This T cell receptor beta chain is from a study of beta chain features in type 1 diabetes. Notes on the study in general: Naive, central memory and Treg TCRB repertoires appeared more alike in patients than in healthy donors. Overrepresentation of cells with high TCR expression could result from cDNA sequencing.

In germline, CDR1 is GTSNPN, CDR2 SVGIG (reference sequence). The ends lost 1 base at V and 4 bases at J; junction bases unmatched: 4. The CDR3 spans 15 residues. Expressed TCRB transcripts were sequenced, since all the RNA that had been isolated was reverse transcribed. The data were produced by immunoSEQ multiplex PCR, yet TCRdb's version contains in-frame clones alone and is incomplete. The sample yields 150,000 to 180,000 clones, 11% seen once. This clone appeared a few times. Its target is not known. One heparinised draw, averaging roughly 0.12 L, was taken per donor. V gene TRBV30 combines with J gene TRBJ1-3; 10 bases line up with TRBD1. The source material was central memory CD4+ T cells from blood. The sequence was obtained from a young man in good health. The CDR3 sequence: CAWSGDRGRGNTIYF. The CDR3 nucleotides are TGTGCCTGGAGTGGGGACAGGGGACGGGGAAACACCATATATTTT.